This T cell receptor beta chain was captured by sequencing in a study of shared clonotypes between healthy human individuals. Findings and caveats of the study: When compared with the clonotypes that were shared by all four sorted-subset donors, the non-shared clonotypes turned out to have lower generation probabilities.

Here immunoSEQ multiplex PCR was the method, and the copy in TCRdb shows in-frame clones only, minus some. The table has fewer than 3 million clones, approximately 90% seen once. Per germline, CDR1 MNHNS and CDR2 SASEGT. The CDR3 is 11 residues long. A remark on this clone: Antigen unknown. A read error may produce the germline difference seen at one junction end.

This receptor was taken from a young man in good health. Some clones in this sample may be carry-over from other donors' samples. Material: naive CD4+ T cells from PBMCs. As for subset: CD45RA+ positively selected. The chain links TRBV6-1 to TRBJ2-7; 7 bases agree with TRBD2. The CDR3 reads CASSEARESNF. In DNA form, the CDR3 reads TGTGCCAGCAGTGAAGCGCGGGAGTCTAACTTC.